What follows describes a single T cell receptor (beta chain). Its specificity is not known. The germline V gene encodes CDR1 LNHDA and CDR2 SQIVND (reference sequence). Trimming took off 2 bases at V and 0 bases at J, with 13 bases between the two ends. CDR3 length equals 16 residues. The data were obtained in a study of T cell responses to AZD1222 COVID-19 vaccine. The study's findings and limits: Possibly, clonal diversity was underestimated; donors were largely white British and included more females.

Measured with immunoSEQ multiplex PCR; TCRdb has only the in-frame clones, and not every one. This repertoire shows 60,000 to 85,000 clones, roughly 80% found once; its top ten account for approximately 27%. This sequence was found in an adult who received the MenACWY meningococcal vaccine as a control. The specimen comprised peripheral blood, sampled 28 days after the second dose of the MenACWY control vaccine. The chain combines TRBV19 with TRBJ1-1; D not certain. This CDR3 is CASSIKSPALNTEAFF. The DNA of the CDR3 is TGTGCCAGTAGTATAAAATCCCCAGCCCTGAACACTGAAGCTTTCTTT.